This TCR beta chain derives from a study of spatial heterogeneity in lung cancer. Specified time point: sample taken at primary tumor resection. The authors sequenced whole RNA from tumor, nontumor lung or frozen PBMC without sorting. CDR3 length: 16 amino acids. Germline trimming cut 5 bases from V and 6 bases from J; bases unmatched to any gene: 10. Per the germline V gene, CDR1 is DFQATT and CDR2 is SNEGSKA (reference sequence). This clonotype was picked up many times. Using its own MiXCR run on the 5' RACE reads, TCRdb lists one record per CDR3 protein. Counted here are roughly 48,000 distinct CDR3 sequences, over 4.5% occurring once; the ten biggest clones make up 11%.

The sequence was obtained from a male donor with early-stage non-small cell lung cancer. The chain links TRBV20-1 to TRBJ2-3, with 14 bases aligning to TRBD2. The sequenced sample was PBMCs, obtained at surgery. CDR3 in amino acids: CSAEKGLAGAEDTQYF. CDR3 DNA sequence: TGCAGTGCTGAAAAGGGACTAGCGGGAGCCGAGGATACGCAGTATTTT.